This T cell receptor (beta chain) was recorded in a study of cytomegalovirus exposure and HLA in healthy donors. Study information: In terms of ancestry, the Caucasian-associated cluster contained 75% to 85% of the roughly 360 genotyped donors. Regarding the study as a whole: Differences between HLA loci emerged in a later analysis of TCR association rates, with DRB1 most and HLA-C fewest. V- and J-gene trimming in TCR beta was tied to a missense DCLRE1C variant by an analysis performed later.

About this clone itself: Its antigen remains unidentified.

Healthy bone marrow donors formed the donor group. CDR3 length: 14 residues. The junction had 5 bases not matched to a gene; V was cut back by 2 bases and J by 7 bases. Germline V gene lookup returns CDR1 SGDLS and CDR2 YYNGEE. 60 Vbeta and 13 Jbeta primers were used in PCR. The method was immunoSEQ multiplex PCR; TCRdb's version includes in-frame clones alone and lacks a portion of them. This sample's table reports 150,000 or so clones. The source of this sequence is a woman in her fifties or sixties in good health and CMV-seronegative. The sequenced sample was PBMCs. The chain employs TRBV9 and TRBJ2-2, with TRBD1 identical over 7 bases. CDR3 loop: CASSVRTGLGELFF. The CDR3 nucleotides are TGTGCCAGCAGCGTTAGGACAGGCCTCGGGGAGCTGTTTTTT.